This is a list of T cell receptor beta chains from one sample in a study of OX40 agonist ivuxolimab in advanced cancers. The assay was immunoSEQ multiplex PCR, and TCRdb's table has in-frame clones only and misses some. This sample has about 64,000 clones; around 84% occur once, and the top ten carry 3%. Sequenced here: CD4+ or CD8+ T cells sorted from blood, sampled in a trial of the OX40 agonist ivuxolimab. The receptors were gathered from an adult with an advanced solid tumor such as melanoma, head and neck, liver or kidney cancer. CDR3s include the opening cysteine and the closing phenylalanine or tryptophan. D genes are given only for firm matches. Size values are once, few and many counts, or a class for expanded clones, and some rows have none.

d_call: TRBD1
v_call: TRBV28
clone_size: -
j_call: TRBJ1-1
cdr3_aa: CASSSPGQDLSEAFF
cdr3_nt: TGTGCCAGCAGCAGTCCGGGACAGGACCTTTCTGAAGCTTTCTTT

d_call: TRBD2
v_call: TRBV5-8
clone_size: -
j_call: TRBJ2-5
cdr3_aa: CASSLRGGTERKETQYF
cdr3_nt: TGTGCCAGCAGCTTGCGGGGGGGAACCGAAAGGAAGGAGACCCAGTACTTC

d_call: -
v_call: TRBV18
clone_size: -
j_call: TRBJ2-2
cdr3_aa: CASSPVRDGELFF
cdr3_nt: TGTGCCAGCTCCCCGGTCCGGGACGGGGAGCTGTTTTTT

d_call: -
v_call: TRBV13
clone_size: -
j_call: TRBJ1-6
cdr3_aa: CASSLGLNSYNSPLHF
cdr3_nt: TGTGCCAGCAGCTTAGGTCTCAACTCCTATAATTCACCCCTCCACTTT

d_call: TRBD1
v_call: TRBV4-1
clone_size: -
j_call: TRBJ2-5
cdr3_aa: CASSPGQGPFGTQYF
cdr3_nt: TGCGCCAGCAGCCCGGGACAGGGGCCGTTTGGGACCCAGTACTTC

d_call: -
v_call: TRBV28
clone_size: -
j_call: TRBJ2-7
cdr3_aa: CASTPAIRGEQYF
cdr3_nt: TGTGCCAGCACCCCCGCTATCAGGGGCGAGCAGTACTTC

d_call: -
v_call: TRBV5-1
clone_size: -
j_call: TRBJ2-5
cdr3_aa: CASSLVGQQETQYF
cdr3_nt: TGCGCCAGCAGCTTGGTAGGACAACAAGAGACCCAGTACTTC

d_call: -
v_call: TRBV6-5
clone_size: -
j_call: TRBJ2-1
cdr3_aa: CASRTFNEQFF
cdr3_nt: TGTGCCAGCAGAACCTTCAATGAGCAGTTCTTC

d_call: TRBD1
v_call: TRBV18
clone_size: once
j_call: TRBJ1-6
cdr3_aa: CASSSRTGEDNSPLHF
cdr3_nt: TGTGCCAGCTCATCTCGGACAGGGGAGGATAATTCACCCCTCCACTTT

d_call: -
v_call: TRBV18
clone_size: few
j_call: TRBJ1-4
cdr3_aa: CASSTGRAGREEKLFF
cdr3_nt: TGTGCCAGCTCCACCGGACGGGCAGGGAGAGAAGAAAAACTGTTTTTT

d_call: TRBD2
v_call: TRBV5-1
clone_size: -
j_call: TRBJ2-1
cdr3_aa: CASSSTSAHEQFF
cdr3_nt: TGCGCCAGCAGCTCCACTAGCGCCCATGAGCAGTTCTTC

d_call: TRBD1
v_call: TRBV28
clone_size: -
j_call: TRBJ2-7
cdr3_aa: CASRGTGAPFSYEQYF
cdr3_nt: TGTGCCAGCAGGGGGACAGGGGCCCCTTTCTCCTACGAGCAGTACTTC

d_call: -
v_call: TRBV6-1
clone_size: -
j_call: TRBJ2-7
cdr3_aa: CASSALYEQYF
cdr3_nt: TGTGCCAGCAGTGCACTTTACGAGCAGTACTTC

d_call: TRBD2
v_call: TRBV29-1
clone_size: -
j_call: TRBJ2-1
cdr3_aa: CSGWGLATDNEQFF
cdr3_nt: TGCAGCGGGTGGGGACTAGCGACTGACAATGAGCAGTTCTTC

d_call: -
v_call: TRBV7-2
clone_size: -
j_call: TRBJ2-5
cdr3_aa: CASIRDPGQETQYF
cdr3_nt: TGTGCCAGCATCCGGGACCCCGGCCAAGAGACCCAGTACTTC

d_call: -
v_call: TRBV6-1
clone_size: -
j_call: TRBJ2-3
cdr3_aa: CASSSFTDTQYF
cdr3_nt: TGTGCCAGCAGTAGTTTCACAGATACGCAGTATTTT

d_call: -
v_call: TRBV28
clone_size: once
j_call: TRBJ2-5
cdr3_aa: CATRPGVGETQYF
cdr3_nt: TGTGCCACCCGGCCCGGGGTCGGGGAGACCCAGTACTTC

d_call: -
v_call: TRBV18
clone_size: -
j_call: TRBJ2-2
cdr3_aa: CASSLGVTGELFF
cdr3_nt: TGTGCCAGCTCACTGGGCGTCACCGGGGAGCTGTTTTTT

d_call: TRBD2
v_call: TRBV5-5
clone_size: -
j_call: TRBJ2-7
cdr3_aa: CASSLAGTNSYEQYF
cdr3_nt: TGTGCCAGCAGCTTGGCCGGGACTAACTCCTACGAGCAGTACTTC

d_call: -
v_call: TRBV7-8
clone_size: -
j_call: TRBJ2-3
cdr3_aa: CASSLGGGPDTQYF
cdr3_nt: TGTGCCAGCAGCTTAGGGGGAGGACCAGATACGCAGTATTTT

d_call: -
v_call: TRBV19
clone_size: -
j_call: TRBJ1-2
cdr3_aa: CASSEGGQDYGYTF
cdr3_nt: TGTGCCAGTAGTGAGGGGGGGCAGGACTATGGCTACACCTTC